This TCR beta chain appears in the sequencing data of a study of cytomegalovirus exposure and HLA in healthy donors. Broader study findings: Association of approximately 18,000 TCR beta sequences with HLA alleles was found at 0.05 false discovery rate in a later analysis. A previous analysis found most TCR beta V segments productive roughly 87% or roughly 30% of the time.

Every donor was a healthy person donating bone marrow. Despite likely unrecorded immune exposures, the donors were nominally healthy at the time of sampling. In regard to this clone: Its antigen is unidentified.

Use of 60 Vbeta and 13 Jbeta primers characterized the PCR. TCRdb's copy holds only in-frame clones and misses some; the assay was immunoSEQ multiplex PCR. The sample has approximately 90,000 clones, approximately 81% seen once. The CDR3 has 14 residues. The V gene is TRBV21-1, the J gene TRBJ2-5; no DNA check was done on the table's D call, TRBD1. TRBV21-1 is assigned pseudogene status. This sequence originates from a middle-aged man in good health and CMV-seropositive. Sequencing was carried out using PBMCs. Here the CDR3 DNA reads TGTGCCAGCTTACCGCAGGGGCCTAAAGAGACCCAGTACTTC. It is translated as CASLPQGPKETQYF.